This TCR beta chain originates from a study of regulatory T cells in long-lasting Graves disease. Time point indicated: newly diagnosed GD, antithyroid drugs for less than 3 months. Researchers made the TCR library from RNA that was extracted from PBMCs. In this cohort, patients came from an endocrinology department located in Xi'an, China. For TCR beta, libraries came from iRepertoire HTBI primers and Arm-PCR of CDR3 regions. TCRdb re-called the multiplex PCR reads with MiXCR, one entry per CDR3 protein. The sample consists of more than 300,000 distinct CDR3 sequences, less than 20% of them appearing once. This clonotype was observed at least ten times. Its antigen is currently unknown. The V end lost 6 bases, the J end lost 0 bases, and 17 bases lay between the germline ends. The germline V gene encodes CDR1 LGHDT and CDR2 YNNKEL (reference sequence). This CDR3 contains 16 residues. Whole-study results and caveats: Repertoires from persistent disease leaned toward TRBV28, TRBJ1-2 and TRBJ2-5. Accuracy may have suffered from the small sample size.

The V and J genes are TRBV3-1 and TRBJ1-2; tentative D call: TRBD1 (5 bases). This TCR was recovered from a female donor with Graves disease. Sequences were derived from peripheral blood mononuclear cells (PBMCs), sampled at new diagnosis, from a patient treated with antithyroid drugs. CDR3 sequence reads: CASRGVVGQANYGYTF. The CDR3 DNA follows: TGTGCCAGCAGGGGGGTGGTAGGACAAGCTAACTATGGCTACACCTTC.